Sequencing of this T cell receptor beta chain was carried out in a study of radiation and T cells in renal cell carcinoma. The CDR3 is 16 amino acids. After removal of 4 bases from V and 9 bases from J, the junction contained 12 bases not matched to a gene. The germline V gene has CDR1 SGDLS and CDR2 YYNGEE. Stated time point: blood 4 weeks post-SBRT, at nephrectomy. Treatment in this sample: 15 Gy SBRT to primary tumor, nephrectomy 4 weeks later. Assay: immunoSEQ multiplex PCR; the TCRdb copy retains only in-frame clones and omits some. The sample contains tens of thousands of clones, roughly 85% of which appear only once.

This TCR was recovered from a woman between 65 and 79 years old with renal cell carcinoma. The sample consisted of blood, taken from a patient whose treatment included radiotherapy and nephrectomy. The J gene is TRBJ2-1, the V gene TRBV9, with TRBD1 identical over 11 bases. The CDR3 nucleotides read TGTGCCAGCAGCTCTAGGACAGGGGGCGTACGGGGTGAGCAGTTCTTC. Its protein product is CASSSRTGGVRGEQFF.